The 24 T cell receptor beta chains below were found in one sample sequenced in a study of CD4 T cells in relation to SARS-CoV-2 and coronaviruses. Profiling relied on immunoSEQ multiplex PCR, and the TCRdb table lists in-frame clones only, not all of them. The data contain about 36,000 clones, about 80% of them seen just once; the ten biggest clones take up 6.6%. No antigens are known for them. Sequencing was performed on naive CD4+ T cells from PBMCs, cultured in vitro. Subset noted: naive CD4+ T cells isolated by negative enrichment. Every receptor here comes from an adult with COVID-19.

The rearrangement links TRBV6-2 or TRBV6-3 to TRBJ1-2; 9 nucleotides line up with TRBD1. From germline, CDR1 is MNHEY and CDR2 SVGEGT. The CDR3 contains 15 residues. V trimming: 5 bases; J trimming: 2 bases; junction bases outside the gene matches: 6. CDR3 nucleotides: TGTGCCAGCAGTGCCCCGGGACAGGGAAACTATGGCTACACCTTC. It encodes CASSAPGQGNYGYTF.

This clone was picked up a small number of times. The chain carries TRBV3-1 (or the pseudogene TRBV3-2) and TRBJ2-1; D may be TRBD2 (6 bases). The CDR3 is 11 amino acids. Germline CDR1 is LGHDT and CDR2 is YNNKEL (reference sequence). CDR3: CGAGRTNEQFF. The CDR3 DNA reads TGTGGGGCAGGGAGGACCAATGAGCAGTTCTTC.

The V and J genes are TRBV27 and TRBJ1-5; D unresolved. The CDR3 sequence is 16 residues long. V dropped 4 bases and J dropped 2 bases, with 15 bases sitting between them. Germline V gene sequence: CDR1 MNHEY, CDR2 SMNVEV (reference sequence). CDR3 nucleotide sequence: TGTGCCAGCAGTTCGCTTCTGGGGTGGGGCAATCAGCCCCAGCATTTT. It specifies CASSSLLGWGNQPQHF.

This chain connects TRBV7-2 to TRBJ1-4; no firm D call. V was pared by 1 base and J by 7 bases, with 10 bases between. The CDR3 spans 14 residues. Germline V CDR1 and CDR2: SGHTA, FQGNSA. CDR3 region: CASSLGGRSEKLFF. DNA of the CDR3: TGTGCCAGCAGCTTAGGTGGGAGGAGTGAAAAACTGTTTTTT.

This chain links TRBV2 with TRBJ2-1, with 9 bases that match TRBD2. Germline CDR1 and CDR2: SNHLY and FYNNEI. The ends lost 7 bases at V and 7 bases at J; junction bases unmatched: 5. The length of the CDR3 is 13 residues. CDR3 DNA: TGTGCCAGCAATAGCGGGAGAGGTAATGAGCAGTTCTTC. Translation gives CASNSGRGNEQFF.

This clone was detected only once. The CDR3 loop reads CASSSHLAGAYNEQFF. CDR3 bases: TGTGCCAGCAGCTCCCATCTAGCGGGAGCCTACAATGAGCAGTTCTTC. V gene TRBV13 combines with J gene TRBJ2-1; 10 positions match TRBD2. V was pared by 4 bases and J by 2 bases, with 5 bases of the junction left unmatched. Germline CDR1 is PRHDT and CDR2 is FYEKMQ (reference sequence). The length of the CDR3 is 16 residues. Variable domain in full (rest from reference TRBV13 and TRBJ2-1): AAGVIQSPRHLIKEKRETATLKCYPIPRHDTVYWYQQGPGQDPQFLISFYEKMQSDKGSIPDRFSAQQFSDYHSELNMSSLELGDSALYFCASSSHLAGAYNEQFFGPGTRLTVL.

This rearrangement joins TRBV28 to TRBJ2-7, with 7 bases that match TRBD2. This CDR3 is 13 amino acids long. The germline V gene encodes CDR1 MDHEN and CDR2 SYDVKM. Trimming took 5 bases from V and 6 from J; bases not matched to a gene: 7. The CDR3 nucleotides are TGTGCCAGCAGTCAGAGCGGGAATCGCGAGCAGTACTTC. Protein sequence: CASSQSGNREQYF.

The V and J genes are TRBV6-6 and TRBJ1-5, with no clear D. V gave up 6 bases and J gave up 0 bases, with 3 bases separating them. The V gene's germline CDR1 is MNHNY and CDR2 SVGAGI (reference sequence). The CDR3 sequence is 12 residues long. CDR3 DNA sequence: TGTGCCAGCAGCGATAGCAATCAGCCCCAGCATTTT. It encodes CASSDSNQPQHF.

The chain couples TRBV6-1 to TRBJ2-3, with D perhaps assigned TRBD1 or TRBD2 (6 bases each). The CDR3 has 15 residues. The V end was cut by 3 bases, the J end by 9 bases, with 19 bases between. Germline assignment: CDR1 MNHNS and CDR2 SASEGT. The CDR3 DNA follows: TGTGCCAGCAGTGAGGTCTCGGGGGCAGGCCAAACGCAGTATTTT. It is translated as CASSEVSGAGQTQYF.

The rearrangement links TRBV2 to TRBJ2-7; D perhaps matches TRBD1 (6 bases). Germline V gene sequence: CDR1 SNHLY, CDR2 FYNNEI. V was clipped by 7 bases and J by 0 bases, with 13 bases between them. This CDR3 has 14 residues. CDR3 protein: CASTLDRSSYEQYF. In DNA form, the CDR3 reads TGTGCCAGCACCCTCGACAGGAGCTCCTACGAGCAGTACTTC.

A remark on this clone: An end of the junction does not agree with germline; a read error may underlie this. The chain combines TRBV7-8 with TRBJ2-6; TRBD1 is a possible D gene (5 bases). The germline V gene has CDR1 SGHVS and CDR2 FQNEAQ. CDR3 length: 19 amino acids. The CDR3 loop is CASSFWQGLDNPGANVLTF. The CDR3 nucleotides are TGTGCCAGCAGCTTTTGGCAGGGTCTTGATAATCCTGGTGCCAACGTCCTGACTTTC. Full variable domain (outside the CDR3, taken from reference TRBV7-8 and TRBJ2-6): GAGVSQSPRYKVAKRGQDVALRCDPISGHVSLFWYQQALGQGPEFLTYFQNEAQLDKSGLPSDRFFAERPEGSVSTLKIQRTQQEDSAVYLCASSFWQGLDNPGANVLTFGAGSRLTVL.

Here the CDR3 reads CASSEFGVQETQYF. Here the CDR3 DNA reads TGTGCCAGCAGTGAATTTGGGGTTCAAGAGACCCAGTACTTC. This rearrangement joins TRBV25-1 to TRBJ2-5; no definite D call. This CDR3 has 14 residues. Germline V gene data show CDR1 as MGHDK and CDR2 as SYGVNS. V lost 1 base and J lost 2, with 8 bases in between.

This sequence joins TRBV6-2 or TRBV6-3 and TRBJ2-1; 12 nucleotides align to TRBD2. The CDR3 extends over 16 amino acids. Germline loops: CDR1 MNHEY, CDR2 SVGEGT. V trimming: 5 bases; J trimming: 4 bases; junction bases outside the gene matches: 6. The CDR3 DNA is TGTGCCAGCAGTGAGCCGGGACTAGCGGGTTACAATGAGCAGTTCTTC. Its translation: CASSEPGLAGYNEQFF.

The genes are TRBV7-2 and TRBJ2-1; the D gene is possibly TRBD1 (6 bases). V dropped 5 bases and J dropped 0 bases, with 11 bases sitting between them. Germline CDR1 and CDR2: SGHTA and FQGNSA. The CDR3 contains 15 residues. The CDR3 coding sequence is TGTGCCAGCAGCCCGGAACAGGGCTCCTACAATGAGCAGTTCTTC. As protein: CASSPEQGSYNEQFF.

This chain links TRBV2 with TRBJ1-2; D is uncertain. Germline CDR1 is SNHLY and CDR2 is FYNNEI. The CDR3 consists of 12 residues. V gave up 4 bases and J gave up 2 bases, with 5 bases separating them. The CDR3 sequence is CASSARNYGYTF. In DNA form, the CDR3 reads TGTGCCAGCAGTGCCAGGAACTATGGCTACACCTTC.

J is TRBJ1-2 and V is TRBV28; 8 nucleotides align to TRBD1. The CDR3 has 14 amino acids. Trimming at V came to 9 bases and at J to 4 bases, leaving 10 bases not matched to a gene. Per germline, CDR1 MDHEN and CDR2 SYDVKM. CDR3 sequence: CASSTGADRYGYTF. The DNA for the CDR3 is TGTGCCAGTTCGACAGGGGCTGACCGCTATGGCTACACCTTC.

CDR3 nucleotide sequence: TGTGCCAGCACCTTTCCGAGGATGGCGGAGGAGACCCAGTACTTC. Translating it yields CASTFPRMAEETQYF. V and J are TRBV28 and TRBJ2-5; D uncertain. Trimming cost V 7 bases and J 5 bases, with 20 bases left between them. The CDR3 length is 15 residues. Germline CDR1 and CDR2: MDHEN and SYDVKM.

The chain joins TRBV28 to TRBJ2-5; TRBD2 agrees at 9 bases. Germline values: CDR1 MDHEN, CDR2 SYDVKM. This CDR3 comprises 15 residues. The J segment lost 4 bases and the V segment lost 5 bases, leaving 8 bases of the junction unmatched. The DNA for the CDR3 is TGTGCCAGCAGTCTACCGAGTAGCGGGAGAGAGACCCAGTACTTC. It yields the protein CASSLPSSGRETQYF.

The V and J genes are TRBV3-1 (or the pseudogene TRBV3-2) and TRBJ2-5, with D maybe TRBD1 (5 bases). V was pared by 4 bases and J by 1 base, with 13 bases between. The CDR3 spans 15 residues. The germline V gene has CDR1 LGHDT and CDR2 YNNKEL (reference sequence). The CDR3 loop is CASSPWTRAQETQYF. The CDR3 region has the DNA TGTGCCAGCAGCCCCTGGACCAGGGCCCAAGAGACCCAGTACTTC.

V and J are TRBV5-5 and TRBJ1-2, with a tentative D call TRBD1 (5 bases). Germline CDR1 is SGHKS and CDR2 is YYEKEE (reference sequence). V dropped 4 bases and J dropped 2 bases, with 27 bases sitting between them. There are 19 residues in the CDR3. The CDR3 sequence is CASSTAGTDLREINYGYTF. As DNA, the CDR3 is TGTGCCAGCAGCACCGCCGGGACGGATTTAAGGGAGATCAACTATGGCTACACCTTC. The entire variable domain, with the rest obtained from reference TRBV5-5 and TRBJ1-2, is as follows: DAGVTQSPTHLIKTRGQQVTLRCSPISGHKSVSWYQQVLGQGPQFIFQYYEKEERGRGNFPDRFSARQFPNYSSELNVNALLLGDSALYLCASSTAGTDLREINYGYTFGSGTRLTVV.

The V and J genes are TRBV7-9 and TRBJ2-7; TRBD2 matches 13 bases. After removal of 1 base from V and 4 bases from J, the junction contained 4 bases not matched to a gene. Germline loops: CDR1 SEHNR, CDR2 FQNEAQ (reference sequence). The CDR3 has 16 residues. The CDR3 sequence: CASSLGTSGSRYEQYF. Here the CDR3 DNA reads TGTGCCAGCAGCTTAGGGACTAGCGGGAGTAGGTACGAGCAGTACTTC.

The gene calls are TRBV10-3 and TRBJ2-1; TRBD2 agrees at 11 bases. V trimming: 6 bases; J trimming: 10 bases; junction bases outside the gene matches: 5. The CDR3 runs to 13 residues. Germline V gives CDR1 ENHRY, CDR2 SYGVKD. CDR3 in DNA: TGTGCCATCAGACTAGCGGGAGTAGAGGAGCAGTTCTTC. It is translated as CAIRLAGVEEQFF.

V is TRBV5-4 and J is TRBJ2-2, with 11 bases that match TRBD2. J gave up 9 bases and V 6 bases, and 10 bases lay outside the gene matches. The CDR3 is 15 amino acids. The germline V gene encodes CDR1 SGHNT and CDR2 YYREEE (reference sequence). The CDR3 nucleotides are TGTGCCAGCACCCTAGCGGGAGGAAGCTCCCGGGAGCTGTTTTTT. It yields the protein CASTLAGGSSRELFF. The full variable domain, completed using reference TRBV5-4 and TRBJ2-2, is ETGVTQSPTHLIKTRGQQVTLRCSSQSGHNTVSWYQQALGQGPQFIFQYYREEENGRGNFPPRFSGLQFPNYSSELNVNALELDDSALYLCASTLAGGSSRELFFGEGSRLTVL.

The V call is TRBV5-1, the J call TRBJ2-5; 8 nucleotides agree with TRBD1. V shed 3 bases and J 1 base; nucleotides not matched to a gene: 5. The CDR3 has 15 amino acids. CDR1 and CDR2 (germline): SGHRS, YFSETQ. Written as DNA, the CDR3 is TGCGCCAGCAGCTGGGGGACAGGCAGCCAAGAGACCCAGTACTTC. Translated, it gives CASSWGTGSQETQYF.